Listed below are T cell receptor beta chains from one sample, sequenced in a study of memory CD4+ T cells and cytomegalovirus serostatus. The table came from immunoSEQ multiplex PCR; TCRdb's copy has only in-frame clones and leaves some out. The sample has some 47,000 clones; about 73% are singletons. Material for sequencing was memory CD4+ T cells from blood. Receptors originate from an adult in good health and CMV-seronegative. The CDR3 runs from the conserved cysteine through the conserved F or W. A D gene is named only where the DNA matches it firmly. Where a row states a size, it is once, few, many or the class of an expanded clone; other rows omit it.

D	J	V	size	CDR3	DNA
-	TRBJ2-3	TRBV27	few	CASSLAGSVDTQYF	TGTGCCAGCAGTTTAGCGGGGAGTGTTGATACGCAGTATTTT
-	TRBJ1-4	TRBV29-1	-	CSVARSGGEKLFF	TGCAGCGTTGCGAGAAGCGGAGGTGAAAAACTGTTTTTT
-	TRBJ1-5	TRBV29-1	-	CSVAGSSNQPQHF	TGCAGCGTTGCTGGGTCAAGCAATCAGCCCCAGCATTTT
-	TRBJ2-2	TRBV11-2	few	CASSIETGELFF	TGTGCCAGCAGCATCGAGACCGGGGAGCTGTTTTTT
-	TRBJ1-6	TRBV7-2	-	CASSLVTANSPLHF	TGTGCCAGCAGCTTAGTTACGGCGAATTCACCCCTCCACTTT
TRBD1	TRBJ1-6	TRBV5-1	-	CASSSIPGGLNSPLHF	TGCGCCAGCAGTTCCATCCCAGGGGGTCTTAATTCACCCCTCCACTTT
-	TRBJ1-1	TRBV7-2	-	CASRYSTLGNTEAFF	TGTGCCAGCAGGTACTCGACCCTGGGCAACACTGAAGCTTTCTTT
-	TRBJ2-1	TRBV6-5	-	CASSYVVGEQFF	TGTGCCAGCAGTTACGTGGTCGGTGAGCAGTTCTTC
-	TRBJ1-1	TRBV6-6	-	CASSTGLDTEAFF	TGTGCCAGCAGCACAGGGTTGGACACTGAAGCTTTCTTT
TRBD1	TRBJ1-6	TRBV5-1	once	CASSVGVGQANSPLHF	TGCGCCAGCAGCGTGGGGGTAGGACAGGCTAATTCACCCCTCCACTTT
-	TRBJ1-5	TRBV7-2	-	CASSLLGDNQPQHF	TGTGCCAGCAGCTTATTAGGGGACAATCAGCCCCAGCATTTT
TRBD1	TRBJ1-4	TRBV18	-	CASSPGDSENEKLFF	TGTGCCAGCTCACCAGGGGACAGTGAAAATGAAAAACTGTTTTTT
TRBD1	TRBJ2-7	TRBV7-2	-	CASSPDRGPHEQYF	TGTGCCAGCAGCCCTGACAGGGGCCCGCACGAGCAGTACTTC
TRBD2	TRBJ2-1	TRBV7-3	-	CASSLYGGMVGNEQFF	TGTGCCAGCAGCTTGTACGGGGGGATGGTGGGCAATGAGCAGTTCTTC
-	TRBJ2-3	TRBV6-1	-	CASSEIRGGHTDTQYF	TGTGCCAGCAGTGAAATTAGGGGGGGTCACACAGATACGCAGTATTTT
-	TRBJ1-2	TRBV6-1	few	CASSIGLLANYGYTF	TGTGCCAGCAGTATAGGACTCCTAGCTAACTATGGCTACACCTTC
-	TRBJ2-5	TRBV5-6	-	CASSFGPRAETQYF	TGTGCCAGCAGCTTTGGACCCCGGGCGGAGACCCAGTACTTC
-	TRBJ2-7	TRBV6-5	-	CASSYSTDSFYEQYF	TGTGCCAGCAGTTACTCCACGGACAGCTTCTACGAGCAGTACTTC
-	TRBJ1-2	TRBV7-9	-	CASSLHLGGYTF	TGTGCCAGCAGCTTACATTTAGGTGGCTACACCTTC
-	TRBJ1-4	TRBV4-3	-	CASSQETGTNEKLFF	TGCGCCAGCAGCCAAGAGACAGGAACTAATGAAAAACTGTTTTTT
-	TRBJ1-2	TRBV6-5	-	CASSSGRSGYTF	TGTGCCAGCAGTTCCGGACGATCGGGCTACACCTTC
TRBD1	TRBJ1-1	TRBV5-1	-	CASSLEGQGVGEAFF	TGCGCCAGCAGCTTGGAAGGCCAGGGGGTTGGTGAAGCTTTCTTT
-	TRBJ1-5	TRBV5-1	-	CASRSGTDSNQPQHF	TGCGCCAGCAGATCGGGGACGGATAGCAATCAGCCCCAGCATTTT
-	TRBJ1-5	TRBV29-1	-	CSVESGANQPQHF	TGCAGCGTTGAATCAGGGGCCAATCAGCCCCAGCATTTT
-	TRBJ2-1	TRBV6-1	few	CASSEVTSRGNEQFF	TGTGCCAGCAGTGAAGTGACGTCGCGGGGTAATGAGCAGTTCTTC
-	TRBJ1-6	TRBV19	-	CASSIDRVGSPLHF	TGTGCCAGTAGTATAGATCGGGTAGGATCACCCCTCCACTTT
TRBD1	TRBJ2-3	TRBV28	-	CASSLGQGVNTQYF	TGTGCCAGCAGTTTGGGGCAGGGGGTAAATACGCAGTATTTT
-	TRBJ1-1	TRBV6-5	-	CASSGGLGEAFF	TGTGCCAGCAGTGGGGGGCTAGGTGAAGCTTTCTTT
TRBD1	TRBJ1-5	TRBV6-1	-	CASSLTGGGNQPQHF	TGTGCCAGCAGTTTGACAGGGGGTGGCAATCAGCCCCAGCATTTT
TRBD1	TRBJ1-6	TRBV9	-	CASSVAGRGKGSPLHF	TGTGCCAGCAGCGTAGCCGGCAGGGGGAAAGGTTCACCCCTCCACTTT
-	TRBJ2-5	TRBV18	few	CASSPPPGAPETQYF	TGTGCCAGCTCACCACCCCCGGGGGCGCCAGAGACCCAGTACTTC
-	TRBJ1-5	TRBV2	-	CASSGGRGDQPQHF	TGTGCCAGCAGTGGGGGAAGGGGGGATCAGCCCCAGCATTTT
-	TRBJ1-2	TRBV30	few	CAWSIGEDGYTF	TGTGCCTGGAGTATAGGGGAAGATGGCTACACCTTC
-	TRBJ1-4	TRBV18	-	CASSPEKHEKLFF	TGTGCCAGCTCACCAGAAAAACATGAAAAACTGTTTTTT
TRBD2	TRBJ2-1	TRBV4-3	-	CASSQERGGRYLLVLCDEQFF	TGCGCCAGCAGCCAAGAACGGGGCGGGAGATACCTCCTAGTATTATGCGATGAGCAGTTCTTC
-	TRBJ1-1	TRBV12-2	-	CASRLAGRSIPNTEAFF	TGTGCAAGTCGCTTAGCGGGACGATCAATCCCGAACACTGAAGCTTTCTTT
-	TRBJ1-2	TRBV27	-	CASSLSGDYGYTF	TGTGCCAGCAGTTTATCAGGGGACTATGGCTACACCTTC
-	TRBJ1-2	TRBV6-5	-	CASSANYGYTF	TGTGCCAGCTCGGCAAACTATGGCTACACCTTC
-	TRBJ2-7	TRBV28	-	CASSVGPYEQYF	TGTGCCAGCAGTGTAGGACCATACGAGCAGTACTTC
-	TRBJ2-1	TRBV7-8	-	CASSLAREGIKQFF	TGTGCCAGCAGCTTAGCGCGCGAGGGAATAAAGCAGTTCTTC
-	TRBJ1-5	TRBV19	-	CASSIWGSNQPQHF	TGTGCCAGTAGTATCTGGGGGAGCAATCAGCCCCAGCATTTT
TRBD1	TRBJ1-4	TRBV6-1	-	CASRMTGAEKLFF	TGTGCCAGCAGAATGACAGGGGCTGAAAAACTGTTTTTT
-	TRBJ1-2	TRBV27	-	CASRRGGHPGQSYGYTF	TGTGCCAGCAGGAGGGGAGGTCATCCGGGACAAAGCTATGGCTACACCTTC
TRBD1	TRBJ2-5	TRBV29-1	few	CSVELDRGETQYF	TGCAGCGTTGAATTGGACAGGGGGGAGACCCAGTACTTC
TRBD2	TRBJ2-7	TRBV5-1	-	CASSPSSGGTLLSAEQYF	TGCGCCAGCAGCCCTTCTAGCGGGGGGACCCTCTTATCGGCCGAGCAGTACTTC
-	TRBJ2-7	TRBV6-5	-	CASSYSRSSYEQYF	TGTGCCAGCAGTTACTCCAGAAGCTCCTACGAGCAGTACTTC
-	TRBJ1-6	TRBV5-4	-	CASTLITRSPLHF	TGTGCCAGCACACTAATCACCCGTTCACCCCTCCACTTT
-	TRBJ1-3	TRBV7-8	-	CASSLVTVNSGNTIYF	TGTGCCAGCAGCTTAGTTACGGTGAACTCTGGAAACACCATATATTTT